This T cell receptor (beta chain) was observed in a study of T cell responses to AZD1222 COVID-19 vaccine. For the study at large: The analysis combined second doses at about 4 or about 12 weeks. Study-wide results and limits: CD4 TCRs covered the whole spike, strongest at regions 160-218 and 743-854.

This clone was recorded a few times. The antigen is undetermined. The CDR3 length is 16 residues. Trimming removed 2 bases from V and 3 bases from J, with 13 bases in between. Germline loops: CDR1 MNHNS, CDR2 SASEGT. The repertoire was sequenced with immunoSEQ multiplex PCR; TCRdb's copy has only in-frame clones and lacks some. The sample yields about 96,000 clones, about 88% seen once. Specimen: peripheral blood, collected on day 0 of AZD1222 vaccination. The TCR sequence derives from an adult in good health. The V call is TRBV6-1, the J call TRBJ1-4, with a tentative D call TRBD1 (5 bases). The CDR3 sequence: CASSELVGRSNEKLFF. Here the CDR3 DNA reads TGTGCCAGCAGTGAATTGGTGGGGCGGTCTAATGAAAAACTGTTTTTT.